This T cell receptor (beta chain) was sequenced in a study of blood T cells in healthy people across ages. Germline-derived CDR1 and CDR2 are DFQATT and SNEGSKA (reference sequence). The J segment lost 6 bases and the V segment lost 8 bases, leaving 12 bases of the junction unmatched. This CDR3 comprises 16 residues. For the second PCR, which ran for about 6 to 11 cycles, a sample-barcoded 5' primer and a J-beta primer mix were used. MiXCR was run by TCRdb on the 5' RACE reads, yielding one entry per CDR3 protein. The sample includes about a million distinct CDR3 sequences, roughly 51% of them seen just once.

This TCR came from a woman between 55 and 75 years old in good health. This sequence joins TRBV20-1 and TRBJ1-6; 11 positions match TRBD1. The sample comprised blood. The CDR3 coding sequence is TGCAGTACCACCAGTATAGGGACAGGGGGTAATTCACCCCTCCACTTT. Amino acid sequence: CSTTSIGTGGNSPLHF.